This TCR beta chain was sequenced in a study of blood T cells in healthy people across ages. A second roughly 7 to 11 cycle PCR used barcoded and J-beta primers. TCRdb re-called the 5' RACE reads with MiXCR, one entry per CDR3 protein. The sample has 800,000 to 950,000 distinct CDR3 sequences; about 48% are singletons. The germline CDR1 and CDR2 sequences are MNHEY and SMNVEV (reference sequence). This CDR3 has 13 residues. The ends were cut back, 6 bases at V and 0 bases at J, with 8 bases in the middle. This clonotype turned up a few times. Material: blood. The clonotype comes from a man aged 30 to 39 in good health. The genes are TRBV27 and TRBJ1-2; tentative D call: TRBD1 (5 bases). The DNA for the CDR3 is TGTGCCAGCAGCTTCAGGGCTAACTATGGCTACACCTTC. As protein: CASSFRANYGYTF.